These 28 T cell receptor beta chains share one sample of origin, sequenced in a study of T cell responses to AZD1222 COVID-19 vaccine. Method: immunoSEQ multiplex PCR; TCRdb's copy keeps in-frame clones and lacks some. The sample yields 200,000 or so clones, more than 80% seen once. The sample in question was peripheral blood, obtained on day 0 of AZD1222 vaccination. The receptors stem from an adult in good health.

The rearrangement links TRBV18 to TRBJ2-5; perhaps TRBD2 as D (5 bases). V shed 0 bases and J shed 5 bases, with 13 bases lying between them. CDR3 length: 15 residues. Germline assignment: CDR1 KGHSH and CDR2 LQKENI. The CDR3 reads CASSPPWHSGETQYF. For the CDR3, the DNA is TGTGCCAGCTCACCACCGTGGCACTCGGGGGAGACCCAGTACTTC.

The chain employs TRBV6-5 and TRBJ2-5; 9 nucleotides align to TRBD2. Germline V gene data show CDR1 as MNHEY and CDR2 as SVGAGI. V lost 8 bases and J lost 5; bases outside the gene matches: 9. The CDR3 covers 14 residues. Here the CDR3 reads CASLERGVRETQYF. CDR3 DNA: TGTGCCAGCTTGGAGCGGGGGGTTAGGGAGACCCAGTACTTC.

The chain has TRBV7-2 and TRBJ1-4, with D perhaps TRBD1 (6 bases). V was pared by 4 bases and J by 2 bases, with 11 bases between. Germline V CDR1 and CDR2: SGHTA, FQGNSA. This CDR3 has 15 residues. The CDR3 region is CASSWDTGTNEKLFF. CDR3 bases: TGTGCCAGCAGCTGGGACACCGGCACTAATGAAAAACTGTTTTTT.

The chain has TRBV5-1 and TRBJ1-2; D might be TRBD1 (5 bases). The germline V gene has CDR1 SGHRS and CDR2 YFSETQ. V was cut by 5 bases and J by 2 bases, with 22 bases left in between. The CDR3 runs to 17 residues. Here the CDR3 reads CASRPKPDGTDNYGYTF. The CDR3 coding sequence is TGCGCCAGCAGACCGAAGCCTGACGGGACGGACAACTATGGCTACACCTTC.

This sequence joins TRBV11-2 and TRBJ2-7; D is uncertain. The CDR3 spans 13 residues. The germline V gene encodes CDR1 SGHAT and CDR2 FQNNGV. V was shortened by 0 bases and J by 2 bases, with 5 bases between the two germline ends. The CDR3 is CASSLEAAYEQYF. The CDR3 DNA sequence: TGTGCCAGCAGCTTAGAGGCAGCCTACGAGCAGTACTTC.

V usage is TRBV18 and J usage is TRBJ2-7; 8 bases align to TRBD2. CDR1 and CDR2 (germline): KGHSH, LQKENI. The trim removed 6 bases at V and 7 bases at J, leaving 8 bases unmatched. The length of the CDR3 is 13 residues. The CDR3 coding sequence is TGTGCCAGCTCCCTCGGTGAGCGGGAGGAGCAGTACTTC. This codes for CASSLGEREEQYF.

This clone was counted once. The same CDR3 arises from other DNA sequences in this sample as well. This rearrangement joins TRBV3-1 (or the pseudogene TRBV3-2) to TRBJ2-5, with D tentatively TRBD2 (6 bases). V dropped 1 base and J dropped 2 bases, with 11 bases sitting between them. The CDR3 has 15 residues. The germline V gene encodes CDR1 LGHDT and CDR2 YNNKEL (reference sequence). The CDR3 DNA follows: TGTGCCAGCAGCCAAGCTGGGCTAGCGCAAGAGACCCAGTACTTC. Amino acid sequence: CASSQAGLAQETQYF.

This chain joins TRBV5-4 and TRBJ1-2, with a weak D call TRBD1 (6 bases). Germline V CDR1 and CDR2: SGHNT, YYREEE (reference sequence). The V gene lost 4 bases and the J gene lost 8 bases, with 18 bases spanning the gap. The CDR3 covers 14 residues. The CDR3: CASSAYAGVGGYTF. In DNA form, the CDR3 reads TGTGCCAGCAGCGCGTATGCAGGGGTTGGAGGCTACACCTTC.

V usage is TRBV4-2 and J usage is TRBJ1-2; tentatively, D is TRBD1 (5 bases). Trimming stripped 5 bases from V and 0 bases from J, with 19 bases between. The CDR3 length is 17 residues. Germline CDR1 and CDR2: LGHNA and YNFKEQ. CDR3: CASSTQEAQGSNYGYTF. CDR3 DNA: TGTGCCAGCAGCACGCAAGAGGCTCAGGGCTCTAACTATGGCTACACCTTC.

The genes are TRBV6-1 and TRBJ1-1; a possible D gene is TRBD1 (5 bases). Germline values: CDR1 MNHNS, CDR2 SASEGT. With 3 bases removed from V and 0 bases from J, the gap between germline ends came to 8 bases. The CDR3 extends over 14 amino acids. CDR3 nucleotides: TGTGCCAGCAGTGACGGGGGGATGAACACTGAAGCTTTCTTT. Its protein product is CASSDGGMNTEAFF.

The genes are TRBV7-2 and TRBJ1-5, with D uncertain. Trimming removed 6 bases from V and 0 bases from J, with 12 bases in between. The CDR3 covers 15 residues. The V gene's germline CDR1 is SGHTA and CDR2 FQGNSA. CDR3 DNA: TGTGCCAGCAGTTACGACTTCAGTAGCAATCAGCCCCAGCATTTT. Its translation: CASSYDFSSNQPQHF.

The gene calls are TRBV4-2 and TRBJ1-4; D is possibly TRBD1 (5 bases). Trimming removed 1 base from V and 4 bases from J, with 13 bases in between. This CDR3 comprises 16 residues. Germline CDR1 reads LGHNA; CDR2 reads YNFKEQ. DNA of the CDR3: TGTGCCAGCAGCCAAGTTGGGGGAGGTGATAATGAAAAACTGTTTTTT. Protein: CASSQVGGGDNEKLFF.

Concerning this clone: Other nucleotide sequences from this sample produce the same CDR3. The chain joins TRBV18 to TRBJ2-5, with D unresolved. V gave up 6 bases and J gave up 4 bases, with 9 bases separating them. Germline values: CDR1 KGHSH, CDR2 LQKENI. There are 12 residues in the CDR3. The CDR3 DNA reads as TGTGCCAGCTCCCCCGGTGGAGAGACCCAGTACTTC. Its translation: CASSPGGETQYF.

This clone has just a few counts. The chain has TRBV6-5 and TRBJ2-3; 10 nucleotides match TRBD2. Germline V gives CDR1 MNHEY, CDR2 SVGAGI. V was pared by 8 bases and J by 2 bases, with 7 bases of the junction left unmatched. The CDR3 length is 15 residues. The CDR3 bases are TGTGCCAGCCGACTAGCGGGTCTCTACACAGATACGCAGTATTTT. The encoded protein is CASRLAGLYTDTQYF.

The gene calls are TRBV19 and TRBJ1-5, with TRBD1 as a possible D gene (6 bases). The V and J ends lost 5 bases and 9 bases respectively, with 23 bases between them. There are 16 residues in the CDR3. Germline V CDR1 and CDR2: LNHDA, SQIVND (reference sequence). The CDR3 bases are TGTGCCAGTAGTCCGCAAGGTCAGGGGCTGGGGTGGCCCCAGCATTTT. Protein sequence: CASSPQGQGLGWPQHF.

There are a few counts of this clone. V and J are TRBV11-2 and TRBJ1-2; D not resolved. V gave up 0 bases and J gave up 8 bases, with 16 bases separating them. The CDR3 is 15 amino acids. The germline V gene has CDR1 SGHAT and CDR2 FQNNGV. CDR3 sequence reads: CASSLDPGRTWGYTF. As DNA, the CDR3 is TGTGCCAGCAGCTTAGACCCCGGCCGGACGTGGGGCTACACCTTC.

The rearrangement joins TRBV10-2 to TRBJ1-6, with unresolved D. V lost 0 bases to trimming and J lost 10 bases, with 7 bases between them. The CDR3 runs to 13 residues. Germline loops: CDR1 WSHSY, CDR2 SAAADI. The CDR3 loop is CASSESGGSPLHF. The CDR3 bases are TGCGCCAGCAGTGAGTCTGGTGGATCACCCCTCCACTTT.

Only one count was recorded for this clone. V gene TRBV6-6 combines with J gene TRBJ1-5, with D hard to call. V lost 3 bases to trimming and J lost 2 bases, with 11 bases between them. Germline V CDR1 and CDR2: MNHNY, SVGAGI (reference sequence). The CDR3 is 15 amino acids. This CDR3 reads CASSYGMAGNQPQHF. The DNA of the CDR3 is TGTGCCAGCAGTTATGGTATGGCCGGCAATCAGCCCCAGCATTTT.

The CDR3 DNA is TGTGCCAGTAGTAAGGGATCCAGAGGCAATCAGCCCCAGCATTTT. It is translated as CASSKGSRGNQPQHF. The rearrangement links TRBV19 to TRBJ1-5; D gene ambiguous. From germline, CDR1 is LNHDA and CDR2 SQIVND (reference sequence). The CDR3 contains 15 residues. Trimming cost V 4 bases and J 2 bases, with 12 bases left between them.

The rearrangement uses TRBV6-2 or TRBV6-3 and TRBJ1-5; possible D gene TRBD1, 5 bases. Germline V gene lookup returns CDR1 MNHEY and CDR2 SVGEGT. The CDR3 runs to 15 residues. V shed 5 bases and J shed 9 bases, with 20 bases lying between them. The CDR3 here is CASSPPVGDFGPQHF. The DNA for the CDR3 is TGTGCCAGCAGTCCCCCAGTCGGGGACTTTGGGCCCCAGCATTTT.

Only one count was recorded for this clone. The rearrangement uses TRBV7-6 and TRBJ2-1; 9 bases fit TRBD1. V lost 6 bases, J lost 2 bases, and 5 bases stayed unmatched. The CDR3 is made up of 15 amino acids. CDR1 is SGHVS, CDR2 FNYEAQ, per germline. The CDR3 nucleotides are TGTGCCAGCAGTCGACAGGGGGGGGCCTACAATGAGCAGTTCTTC. As protein: CASSRQGGAYNEQFF.

This chain connects TRBV24-1 to TRBJ2-7; the match to TRBD1 covers 11 bases. Germline values: CDR1 KGHDR, CDR2 SFDVKD. This CDR3 has 16 residues. Trimming cost V 2 bases and J 0 bases; bases outside gene matches: 2. In DNA, the CDR3 is TGTGCCACCAGTGATTCGGGACAGGGGGGCTCCTACGAGCAGTACTTC. Translated: CATSDSGQGGSYEQYF.

The CDR3 here is CASSLGVRGVTDTQYF. CDR3 bases: TGTGCCAGCAGCTTAGGGGTCAGAGGTGTTACAGATACGCAGTATTTT. The chain combines TRBV5-5 with TRBJ2-3, with D maybe TRBD1 (5 bases). There are 16 residues in the CDR3. Trimming stripped 2 bases from V and 3 bases from J, with 16 bases between. In germline, CDR1 is SGHKS, CDR2 YYEKEE (reference sequence).

This chain uses TRBV20-1 with TRBJ1-4; no reliable D call. V lost 3 bases, J lost 7 bases, and 6 bases lay in between. Germline lookup yields CDR1 DFQATT and CDR2 SNEGSKA (reference sequence). This CDR3 spans 11 amino acids. The CDR3: CSARTPEKLFF. The CDR3 DNA reads as TGCAGTGCTAGGACACCTGAAAAACTGTTTTTT.

This rearrangement joins TRBV7-9 to TRBJ1-6, with no clear D. The CDR3 sequence is 14 residues long. V lost 9 bases, J lost 9 bases, and 18 bases lay in between. Germline V lookup: CDR1 SEHNR, CDR2 FQNEAQ (reference sequence). The CDR3 region has the DNA TGTGCCAGTCAACCCGGAGATTATGGTTCACCCCTCCACTTT. Protein product: CASQPGDYGSPLHF. Supplemented by reference TRBV7-9 and TRBJ1-6, the full variable domain reads DTGVSQNPRHKITKRGQNVTFRCDPISEHNRLYWYRQTLGQGPEFLTYFQNEAQLEKSRLLSDRFSAERPKGSFSTLEIQRTEQGDSAMYLCASQPGDYGSPLHFGNGTRLTVT.

This clone was recorded once. J is TRBJ1-4 and V is TRBV19, with 12 bases aligning to TRBD1. The germline V gene has CDR1 LNHDA and CDR2 SQIVND (reference sequence). V shed 6 bases, J shed 6 bases, and the junction held 8 bases outside the gene matches. The CDR3 sequence is 16 residues long. CDR3 sequence: CASSRPGQGAYEKLFF. CDR3 DNA sequence: TGTGCCAGTAGCCGCCCGGGACAGGGGGCCTATGAAAAACTGTTTTTT.

V and J are TRBV19 and TRBJ1-5; D uncertain. Germline-derived CDR1 and CDR2 are LNHDA and SQIVND (reference sequence). The CDR3 covers 19 residues. Trimming shortened V by 1 base and J by 2 bases, and 21 bases separated the two germline ends. CDR3 loop: CASSIGPLRRAKGNQPQHF. The CDR3 DNA sequence: TGTGCCAGTAGTATAGGCCCCTTGAGACGCGCAAAGGGCAATCAGCCCCAGCATTTT.

V usage is TRBV6-2 or TRBV6-3 and J usage is TRBJ2-5; D is uncertain. There are 11 residues in the CDR3. The germline V gene has CDR1 MNHEY and CDR2 SVGEGT. V lost 5 bases and J lost 6, with 7 bases in between. The CDR3 is CASSLQKTQYF. DNA for the CDR3: TGTGCCAGCAGTCTCCAGAAGACCCAGTACTTC.